These 5 T cell receptor beta chains came from one sample sequenced in a study of CD8+CD57+ T cells in acquired aplastic anemia. Genomic DNA served as template for TCR beta VDJ and CDR3 profiling. TCRdb called the reads again in MiXCR, with one record for every CDR3 protein. The sample records roughly 160,000 distinct CDR3 sequences, around 75% being singletons. For sequencing, patients were chosen who had shown expansion of CD8+CD57+ cells by flow cytometry. Sequencing was performed on sorted CD4+, CD8+, or CD8+CD57+ T cells (not recorded which) from PBMCs. Receptors were obtained from a human donor with aplastic anemia.

This clonotype was recorded a few times. V gene TRBV6-1 combines with J gene TRBJ2-3; TRBD2 agrees at 10 bases. V gave up 6 bases and J gave up 2 bases; unmatched junction bases: 8. CDR3 length: 16 amino acids. Germline V gives CDR1 MNHNS, CDR2 SASEGT. The CDR3 reads CASRWLAGALTDTQYF. The CDR3, as DNA: TGTGCCAGCAGGTGGCTAGCGGGAGCTCTCACAGATACGCAGTATTTT.

Only one count was recorded for this clonotype. V usage is TRBV20-1 and J usage is TRBJ1-5; 8 bases line up with TRBD1. CDR3 length: 14 residues. V shed 6 bases, J shed 7 bases, and the junction held 11 bases outside the gene matches. Germline-derived CDR1 and CDR2 are DFQATT and SNEGSKA (reference sequence). The CDR3 DNA is TGCAGTGCCCACCCGGGACAGGTAAACCAGCCCCAGCATTTT. It encodes CSAHPGQVNQPQHF.

This sequence joins TRBV20-1 and TRBJ2-1; D perhaps matches TRBD2 (6 bases). CDR1 is DFQATT and CDR2 is SNEGSKA in the germline V gene (reference sequence). The ends were cut back, 3 bases at V and 10 bases at J, with 13 bases in the middle. The CDR3 spans 12 residues. As DNA, the CDR3 is TGCAGTGCTAGCTCTGGCGGGACGGAGCAGTTCTTC. Translated: CSASSGGTEQFF.

This rearrangement joins TRBV29-1 to TRBJ1-1; TRBD1 matches 9 bases. Trimming took 4 bases from V and 3 from J; bases not matched to a gene: 3. The germline V gene encodes CDR1 SQVTM and CDR2 ANQGSEA. This CDR3 is 13 amino acids long. The CDR3 DNA reads TGCAGCGTTGGGACAGGGGAGTACACTGAAGCTTTCTTT. Protein sequence: CSVGTGEYTEAFF.

The count of this clonotype is one. The V gene is TRBV25-1, the J gene TRBJ1-1; D perhaps matches TRBD1 (5 bases). The V end lost 5 bases, the J end lost 3 bases, and 13 bases lay between the germline ends. This CDR3 is built from 14 residues. Germline CDR1 and CDR2: MGHDK and SYGVNS. In nucleotides, the CDR3 is TGTGCCAGCAGTACAGTGACGGGGCACACTGAAGCTTTCTTT. Its protein product is CASSTVTGHTEAFF.